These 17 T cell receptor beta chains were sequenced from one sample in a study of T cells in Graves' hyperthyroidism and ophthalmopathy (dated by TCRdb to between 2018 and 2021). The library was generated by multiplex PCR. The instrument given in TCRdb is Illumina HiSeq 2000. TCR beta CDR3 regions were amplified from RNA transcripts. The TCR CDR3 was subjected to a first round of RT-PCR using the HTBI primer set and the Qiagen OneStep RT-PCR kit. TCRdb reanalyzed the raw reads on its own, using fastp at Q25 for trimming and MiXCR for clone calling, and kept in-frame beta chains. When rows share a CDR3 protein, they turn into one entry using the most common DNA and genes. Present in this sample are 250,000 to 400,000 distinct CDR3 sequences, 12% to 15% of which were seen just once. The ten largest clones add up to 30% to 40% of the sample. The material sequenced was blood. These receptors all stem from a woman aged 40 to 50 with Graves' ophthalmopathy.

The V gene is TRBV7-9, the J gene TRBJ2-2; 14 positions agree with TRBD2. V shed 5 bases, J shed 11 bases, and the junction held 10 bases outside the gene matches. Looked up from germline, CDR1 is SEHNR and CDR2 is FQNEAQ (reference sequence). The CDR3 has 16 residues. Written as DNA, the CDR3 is TGTGCCAGCAGCCCACCGGGACTAGCGGGAGAGGTTGAGCTGTTTTTT. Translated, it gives CASSPPGLAGEVELFF.

The CDR3 reads CASTNGHTGARGNQPQHF. CDR3 DNA: TGTGCCAGTACTAATGGCCATACAGGGGCGAGGGGCAATCAGCCCCAGCATTTT. This chain uses TRBV19 with TRBJ1-5; 7 nucleotides align to TRBD1. The germline V gene encodes CDR1 LNHDA and CDR2 SQIVND (reference sequence). The CDR3 sequence is 18 residues long. The trim removed 7 bases at V and 2 bases at J, leaving 17 bases unmatched.

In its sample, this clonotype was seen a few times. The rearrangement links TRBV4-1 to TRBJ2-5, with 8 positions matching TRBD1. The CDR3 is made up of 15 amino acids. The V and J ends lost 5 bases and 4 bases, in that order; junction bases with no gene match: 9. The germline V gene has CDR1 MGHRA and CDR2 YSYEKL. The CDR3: CASSSIRGRRETQYF. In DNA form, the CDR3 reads TGCGCCAGCAGCTCTATCAGGGGGCGAAGAGAGACCCAGTACTTC.

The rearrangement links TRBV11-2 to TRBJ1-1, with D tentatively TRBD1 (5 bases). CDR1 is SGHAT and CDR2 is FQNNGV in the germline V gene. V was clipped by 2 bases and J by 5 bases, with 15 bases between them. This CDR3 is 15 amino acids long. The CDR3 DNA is TGTGCCAGCAGCTTAAGTCACGGGGGAATTACTGAAGCTTTCTTT. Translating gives CASSLSHGGITEAFF.

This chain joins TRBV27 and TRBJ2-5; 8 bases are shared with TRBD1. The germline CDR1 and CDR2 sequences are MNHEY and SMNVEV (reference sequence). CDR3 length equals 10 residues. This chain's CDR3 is CITGTGTQYF. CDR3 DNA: TGTATTACCGGGACAGGGACCCAGTACTTC.

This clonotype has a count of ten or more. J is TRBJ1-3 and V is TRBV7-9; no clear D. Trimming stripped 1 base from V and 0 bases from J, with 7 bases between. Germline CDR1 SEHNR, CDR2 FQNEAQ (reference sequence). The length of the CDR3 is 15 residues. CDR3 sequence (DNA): TGTGCCAGCAGCTTAGGATCAGGCTCTGGAAACACCATATATTTT. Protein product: CASSLGSGSGNTIYF.

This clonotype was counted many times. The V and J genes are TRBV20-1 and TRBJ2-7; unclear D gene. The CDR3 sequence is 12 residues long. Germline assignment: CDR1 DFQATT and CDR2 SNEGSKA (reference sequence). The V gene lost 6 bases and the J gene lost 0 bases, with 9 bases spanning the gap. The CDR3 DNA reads TGCAGTGCCTCCGGCCCCTCCTACGAGCAGTACTTC. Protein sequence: CSASGPSYEQYF.

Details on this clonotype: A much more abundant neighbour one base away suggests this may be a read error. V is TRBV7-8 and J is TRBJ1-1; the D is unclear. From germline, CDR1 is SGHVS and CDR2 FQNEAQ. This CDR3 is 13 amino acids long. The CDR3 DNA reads TGTACCAGCAGCTTATATCAGAACACTGAAGCTTTCTTT. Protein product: CTSSLYQNTEAFF. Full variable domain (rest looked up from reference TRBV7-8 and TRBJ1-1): GAGVSQSPRYKVAKRGQDVALRCDPISGHVSLFWYQQALGQGPEFLTYFQNEAQLDKSGLPSDRFFAERPEGSVSTLKIQRTQQEDSAVYLCTSSLYQNTEAFFGQGTRLTVV.

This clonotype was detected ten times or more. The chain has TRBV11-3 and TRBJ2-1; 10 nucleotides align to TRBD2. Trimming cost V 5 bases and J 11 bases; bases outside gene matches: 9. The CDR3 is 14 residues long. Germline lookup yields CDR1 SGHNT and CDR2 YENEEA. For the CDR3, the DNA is TGTGCCAGCAGCCGAGCAGAACTAGCGGGGAAGCAGTTCTTC. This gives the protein CASSRAELAGKQFF.

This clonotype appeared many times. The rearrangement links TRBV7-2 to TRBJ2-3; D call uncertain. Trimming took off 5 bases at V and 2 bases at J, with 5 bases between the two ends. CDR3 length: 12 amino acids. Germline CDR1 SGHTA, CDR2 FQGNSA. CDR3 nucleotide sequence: TGTGCCAGCAGCCGAACCACAGATACGCAGTATTTT. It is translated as CASSRTTDTQYF.

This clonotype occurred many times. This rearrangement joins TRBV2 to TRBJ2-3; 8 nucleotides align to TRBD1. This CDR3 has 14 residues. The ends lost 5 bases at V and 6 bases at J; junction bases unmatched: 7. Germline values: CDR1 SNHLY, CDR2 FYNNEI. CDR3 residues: CASSRQGRVDTQYF. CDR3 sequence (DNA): TGTGCCAGCAGTCGACAGGGGCGTGTGGATACGCAGTATTTT.

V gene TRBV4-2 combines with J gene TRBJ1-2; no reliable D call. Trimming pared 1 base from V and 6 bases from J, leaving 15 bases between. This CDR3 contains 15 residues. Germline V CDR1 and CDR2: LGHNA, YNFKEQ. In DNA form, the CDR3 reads TGTGCCAGCAGCCAAGTGGGAGGGTTGATGAATGGCTACACCTTC. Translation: CASSQVGGLMNGYTF.

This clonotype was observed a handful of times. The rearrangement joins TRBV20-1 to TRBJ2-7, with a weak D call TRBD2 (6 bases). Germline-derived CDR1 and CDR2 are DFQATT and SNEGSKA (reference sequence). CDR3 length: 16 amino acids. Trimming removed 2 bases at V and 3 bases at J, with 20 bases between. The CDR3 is CSARPWSSAGIYEQYF. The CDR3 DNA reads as TGCAGTGCTAGACCTTGGTCATCCGCGGGAATCTACGAGCAGTACTTC.

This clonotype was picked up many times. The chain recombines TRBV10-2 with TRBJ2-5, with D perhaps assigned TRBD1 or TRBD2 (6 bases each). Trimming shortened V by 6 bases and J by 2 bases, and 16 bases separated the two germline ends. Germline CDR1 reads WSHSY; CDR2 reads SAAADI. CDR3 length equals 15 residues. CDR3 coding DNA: TGCGCCAGCAGGAAAGAAGGGGGGATGCAAGAGACCCAGTACTTC. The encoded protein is CASRKEGGMQETQYF.

This CDR3 is CASSLYGGGGLAFNEQFF. The CDR3 DNA is TGTGCCAGCAGTCTATACGGGGGGGGCGGACTAGCGTTTAACGAGCAGTTCTTC. This chain joins TRBV27 and TRBJ2-1; 9 positions match TRBD2. Per the germline V gene, CDR1 is MNHEY and CDR2 is SMNVEV (reference sequence). Losses at the gene ends were 5 bases for V and 10 bases for J; bases not matched to a gene: 21. The CDR3 sequence is 18 residues long.

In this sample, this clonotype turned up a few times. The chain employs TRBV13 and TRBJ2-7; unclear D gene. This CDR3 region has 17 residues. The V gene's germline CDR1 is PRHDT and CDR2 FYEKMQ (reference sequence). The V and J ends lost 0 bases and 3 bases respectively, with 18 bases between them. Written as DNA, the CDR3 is TGTGCCAGCAGCTTAGGCCGATTTGCCTTACCAAACTACGAGCAGTACTTC. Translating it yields CASSLGRFALPNYEQYF.

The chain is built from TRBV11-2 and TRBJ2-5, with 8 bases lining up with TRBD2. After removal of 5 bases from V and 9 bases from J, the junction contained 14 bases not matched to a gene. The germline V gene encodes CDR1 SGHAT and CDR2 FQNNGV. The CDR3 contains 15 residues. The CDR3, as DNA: TGTGCCAGCAGCCTTCTGGCGGGGGGAGTCGTGGCCCAGTACTTC. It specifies CASSLLAGGVVAQYF.